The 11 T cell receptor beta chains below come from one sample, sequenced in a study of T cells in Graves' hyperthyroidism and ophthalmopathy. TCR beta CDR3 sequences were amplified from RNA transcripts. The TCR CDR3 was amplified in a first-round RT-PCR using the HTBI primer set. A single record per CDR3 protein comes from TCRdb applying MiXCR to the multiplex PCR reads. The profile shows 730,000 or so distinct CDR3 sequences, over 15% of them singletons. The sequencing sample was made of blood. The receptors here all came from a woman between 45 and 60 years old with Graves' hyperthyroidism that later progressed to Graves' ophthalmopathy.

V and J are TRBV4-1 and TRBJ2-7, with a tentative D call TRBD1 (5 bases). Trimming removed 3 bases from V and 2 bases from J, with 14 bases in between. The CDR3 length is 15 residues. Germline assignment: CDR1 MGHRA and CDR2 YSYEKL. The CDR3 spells CASSQRQGDAYEQYF. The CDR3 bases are TGCGCCAGCAGCCAGAGGCAGGGCGATGCCTACGAGCAGTACTTC.

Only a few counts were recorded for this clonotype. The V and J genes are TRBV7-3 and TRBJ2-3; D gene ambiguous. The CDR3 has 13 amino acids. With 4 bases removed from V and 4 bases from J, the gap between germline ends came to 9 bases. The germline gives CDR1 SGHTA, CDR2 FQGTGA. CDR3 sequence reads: CASSSRMADTQYF. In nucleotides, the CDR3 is TGTGCCAGCAGCTCCCGTATGGCAGATACGCAGTATTTT.

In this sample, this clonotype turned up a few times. Written as DNA, the CDR3 is TGTGCCAGTAGTATAGGGACAGGGGGCGTTTCCACTGAAGCTTTCTTT. It is translated as CASSIGTGGVSTEAFF. The chain is built from TRBV19 and TRBJ1-1; 11 bases are shared with TRBD1. V was clipped by 1 base and J by 4 bases; unmatched bases: 5. Germline-derived CDR1 and CDR2 are LNHDA and SQIVND (reference sequence). This CDR3 region has 16 residues. Together with reference TRBV19 and TRBJ1-1, the CDR3 gives the full variable domain: DGGITQSPKYLFRKEGQNVTLSCEQNLNHDAMYWYRQDPGQGLRLIYYSQIVNDFQKGDIAEGYSVSREKKESFPLTVTSAQKNPTAFYLCASSIGTGGVSTEAFFGQGTRLTVV.

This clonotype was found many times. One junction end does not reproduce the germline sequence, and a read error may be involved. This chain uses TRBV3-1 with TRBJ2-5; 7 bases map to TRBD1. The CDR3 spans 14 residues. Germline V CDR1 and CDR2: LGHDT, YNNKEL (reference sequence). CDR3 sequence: CASRQGGQLETQYF. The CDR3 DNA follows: TGTGCCAGCAGACAAGGGGGACAGCTAGAGACCCAGTACTTC.

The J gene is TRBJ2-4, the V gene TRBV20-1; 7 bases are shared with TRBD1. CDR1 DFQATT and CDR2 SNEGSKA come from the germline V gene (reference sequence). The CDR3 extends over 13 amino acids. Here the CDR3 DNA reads TGCGCTGAGGGGGCCTCAACCAAAAACATTCAGTACTTC. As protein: CAEGASTKNIQYF.

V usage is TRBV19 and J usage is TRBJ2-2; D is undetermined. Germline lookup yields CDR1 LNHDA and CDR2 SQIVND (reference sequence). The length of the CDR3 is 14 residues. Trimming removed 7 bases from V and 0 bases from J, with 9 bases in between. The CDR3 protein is CASIEHANTGELFF. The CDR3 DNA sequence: TGTGCCAGTATTGAACATGCGAACACCGGGGAGCTGTTTTTT.

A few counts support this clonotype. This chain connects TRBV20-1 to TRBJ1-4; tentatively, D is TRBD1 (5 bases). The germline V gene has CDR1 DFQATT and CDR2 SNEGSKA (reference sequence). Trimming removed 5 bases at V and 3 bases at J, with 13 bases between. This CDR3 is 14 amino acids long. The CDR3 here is CSAQRDVPNEKLFF. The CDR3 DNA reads TGCAGTGCTCAAAGGGACGTACCTAATGAAAAACTGTTTTTT.

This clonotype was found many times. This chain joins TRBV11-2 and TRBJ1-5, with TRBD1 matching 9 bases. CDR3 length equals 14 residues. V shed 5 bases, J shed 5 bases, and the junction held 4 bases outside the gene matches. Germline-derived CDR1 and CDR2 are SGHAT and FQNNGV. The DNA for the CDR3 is TGTGCCAGCAGCCGGGACAGGGAGCATCAGCCCCAGCATTTT. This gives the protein CASSRDREHQPQHF.

The CDR3 here is CASSQDRSGRENEQFF. The CDR3, as DNA: TGTGCCAGCAGCCAAGATAGGTCAGGGAGGGAGAATGAGCAGTTCTTC. This sequence joins TRBV4-2 and TRBJ2-1; 7 bases line up with TRBD2. Per germline, CDR1 LGHNA and CDR2 YNFKEQ. The junction had 9 bases not matched to a gene; V was cut back by 0 bases and J by 7 bases. This CDR3 has 16 amino acids.

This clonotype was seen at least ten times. The CDR3 DNA sequence: TGTGCCTGGTCCGGGACAGGGACGGATCAGCCCCAGCATTTT. It is translated as CAWSGTGTDQPQHF. The chain has TRBV30 and TRBJ1-5; 9 bases are shared with TRBD1. Losses at the gene ends were 5 bases for V and 5 bases for J; bases not matched to a gene: 7. Germline values: CDR1 GTSNPN, CDR2 SVGIG (reference sequence). The CDR3 runs 14 residues.

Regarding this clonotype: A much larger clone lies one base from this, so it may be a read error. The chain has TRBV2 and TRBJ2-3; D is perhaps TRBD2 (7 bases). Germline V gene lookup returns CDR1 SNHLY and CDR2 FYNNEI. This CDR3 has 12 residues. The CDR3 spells CAEGGGTDTRYF. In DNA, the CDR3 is TGTGCCGAGGGGGGGGGCACAGATACGCGGTATTTT.